This T cell receptor beta chain was sequenced for a study of blood T cell repertoires in COVID-19. Per the authors' pipeline: Scientists estimated how many nucleated cells there were by amplifying reference gene primers. The method was immunoSEQ multiplex PCR; TCRdb's version includes in-frame clones alone and lacks a portion of them. That table gives V, J and clone size, and the DNA gave D and trimming. Of roughly 200,000 clones detected, 88% appear once; the ten largest clones hold roughly 2.6%. In assigning cohorts, the study relied on participant-reported clinical history. The sequenced material came from PBMCs or T cells enriched from blood (not recorded which). The source of this sequence is a woman between 25 and 40 years old who had recovered from COVID-19.

CDR3 residues: CASSAPGQGDEKLFF. The CDR3 DNA sequence: TGTGCCAGCAGTGCCCCCGGACAGGGGGATGAAAAACTGTTTTTT. V gene TRBV2 combines with J gene TRBJ1-4; 10 nucleotides line up with TRBD1. The CDR3 is 15 residues long. Trimming cost V 4 bases and J 6 bases; bases outside gene matches: 5. The germline V gene encodes CDR1 SNHLY and CDR2 FYNNEI.